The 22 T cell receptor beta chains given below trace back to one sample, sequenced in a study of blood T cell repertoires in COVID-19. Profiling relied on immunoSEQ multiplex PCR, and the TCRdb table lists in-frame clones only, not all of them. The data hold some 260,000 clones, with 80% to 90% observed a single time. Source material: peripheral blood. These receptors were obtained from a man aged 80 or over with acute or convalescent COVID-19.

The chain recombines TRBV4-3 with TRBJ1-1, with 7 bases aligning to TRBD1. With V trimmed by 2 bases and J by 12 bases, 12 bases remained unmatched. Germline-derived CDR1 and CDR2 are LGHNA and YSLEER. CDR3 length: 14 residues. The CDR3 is CASSQRWDSMKSFF. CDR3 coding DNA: TGCGCCAGCAGCCAAAGGTGGGACAGCATGAAATCTTTCTTT.

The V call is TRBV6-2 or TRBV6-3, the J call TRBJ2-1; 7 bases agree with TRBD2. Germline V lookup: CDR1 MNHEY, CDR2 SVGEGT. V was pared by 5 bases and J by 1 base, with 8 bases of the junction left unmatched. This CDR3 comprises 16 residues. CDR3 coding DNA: TGTGCCAGCAGTCCCACCGGGGGGAAATCCTACAATGAGCAGTTCTTC. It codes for CASSPTGGKSYNEQFF.

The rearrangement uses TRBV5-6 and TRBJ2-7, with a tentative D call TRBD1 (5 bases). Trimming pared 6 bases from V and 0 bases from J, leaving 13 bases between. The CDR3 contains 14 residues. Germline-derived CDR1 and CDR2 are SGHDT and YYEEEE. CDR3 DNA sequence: TGTGCCAGCATCGAAAGGGGATACTCCTACGAGCAGTACTTC. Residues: CASIERGYSYEQYF. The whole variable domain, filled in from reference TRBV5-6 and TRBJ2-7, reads DAGVTQSPTHLIKTRGQQVTLRCSPKSGHDTVSWYQQALGQGPQFIFQYYEEEERQRGNFPDRFSGHQFPNYSSELNVNALLLGDSALYLCASIERGYSYEQYFGPGTRLTVT.

CDR3 region: CSASSPGLPYNEQFF. The CDR3 coding sequence is TGCAGTGCTAGTAGCCCGGGACTACCTTACAATGAGCAGTTCTTC. This chain connects TRBV20-1 to TRBJ2-1, with 7 bases matching TRBD2. Per germline, CDR1 DFQATT and CDR2 SNEGSKA (reference sequence). J lost 4 bases, V lost 3 bases, and 9 bases had no gene match. The CDR3 spans 15 residues.

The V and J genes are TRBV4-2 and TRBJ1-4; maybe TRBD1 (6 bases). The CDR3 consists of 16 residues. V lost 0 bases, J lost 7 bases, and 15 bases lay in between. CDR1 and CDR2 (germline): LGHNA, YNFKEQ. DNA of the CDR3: TGTGCCAGCAGCCAAGATTCGAGGGGGTGGAGTGAAAAACTGTTTTTT. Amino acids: CASSQDSRGWSEKLFF.

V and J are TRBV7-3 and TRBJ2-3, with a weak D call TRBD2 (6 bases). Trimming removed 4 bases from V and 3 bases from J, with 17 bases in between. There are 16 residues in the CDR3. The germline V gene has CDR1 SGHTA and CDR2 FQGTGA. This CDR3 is CASSSLGWGETDTQYF. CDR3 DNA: TGTGCCAGCAGCTCGCTGGGCTGGGGGGAAACAGATACGCAGTATTTT.

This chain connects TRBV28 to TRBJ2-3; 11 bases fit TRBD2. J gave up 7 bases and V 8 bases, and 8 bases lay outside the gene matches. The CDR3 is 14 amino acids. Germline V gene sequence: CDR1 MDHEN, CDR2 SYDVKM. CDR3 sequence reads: CASGLAGGQNTQYF. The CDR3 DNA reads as TGTGCCAGCGGATTAGCGGGGGGGCAAAATACGCAGTATTTT.

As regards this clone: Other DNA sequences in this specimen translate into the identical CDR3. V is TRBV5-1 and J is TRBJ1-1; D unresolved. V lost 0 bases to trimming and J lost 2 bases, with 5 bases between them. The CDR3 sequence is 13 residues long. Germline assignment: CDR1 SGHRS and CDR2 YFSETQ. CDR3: CASSLGVNTEAFF. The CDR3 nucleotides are TGCGCCAGCAGCTTGGGAGTAAACACTGAAGCTTTCTTT.

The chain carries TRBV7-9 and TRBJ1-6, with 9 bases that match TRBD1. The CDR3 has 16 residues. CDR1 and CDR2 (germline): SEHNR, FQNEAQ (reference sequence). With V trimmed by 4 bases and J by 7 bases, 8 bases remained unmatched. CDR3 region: CASSSWETGGNSPLHF. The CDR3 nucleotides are TGTGCCAGCAGCTCCTGGGAGACAGGGGGGAATTCACCCCTCCACTTT. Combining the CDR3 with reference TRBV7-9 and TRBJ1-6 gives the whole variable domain DTGVSQNPRHKITKRGQNVTFRCDPISEHNRLYWYRQTLGQGPEFLTYFQNEAQLEKSRLLSDRFSAERPKGSFSTLEIQRTEQGDSAMYLCASSSWETGGNSPLHFGNGTRLTVT.

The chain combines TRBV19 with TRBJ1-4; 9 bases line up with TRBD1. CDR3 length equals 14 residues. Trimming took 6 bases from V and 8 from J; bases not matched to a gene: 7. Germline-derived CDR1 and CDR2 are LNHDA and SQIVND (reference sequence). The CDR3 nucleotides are TGTGCCAGTAGATCGACAGGGGGTGGCGAAAAACTGTTTTTT. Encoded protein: CASRSTGGGEKLFF.

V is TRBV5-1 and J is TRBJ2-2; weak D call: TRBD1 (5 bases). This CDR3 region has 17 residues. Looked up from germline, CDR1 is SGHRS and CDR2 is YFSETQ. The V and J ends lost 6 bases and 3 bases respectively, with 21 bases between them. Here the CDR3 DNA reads TGCGCCAGCACCCTAAATGTAGGTTTAGGGGACACCGGGGAGCTGTTTTTT. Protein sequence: CASTLNVGLGDTGELFF.

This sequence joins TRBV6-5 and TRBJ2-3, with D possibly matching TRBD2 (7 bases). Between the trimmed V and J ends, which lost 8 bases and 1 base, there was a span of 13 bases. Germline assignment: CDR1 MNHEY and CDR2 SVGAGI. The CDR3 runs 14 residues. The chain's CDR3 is CASGGGGRTDTQYF. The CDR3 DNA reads TGTGCCAGCGGGGGGGGCGGCCGCACAGATACGCAGTATTTT.

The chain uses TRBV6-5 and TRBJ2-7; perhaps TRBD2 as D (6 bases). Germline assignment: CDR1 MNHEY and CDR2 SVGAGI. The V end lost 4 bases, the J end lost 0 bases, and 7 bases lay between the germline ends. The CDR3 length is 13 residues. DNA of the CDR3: TGTGCCAGCAGTTTAGCGGCCTCCTACGAGCAGTACTTC. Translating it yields CASSLAASYEQYF.

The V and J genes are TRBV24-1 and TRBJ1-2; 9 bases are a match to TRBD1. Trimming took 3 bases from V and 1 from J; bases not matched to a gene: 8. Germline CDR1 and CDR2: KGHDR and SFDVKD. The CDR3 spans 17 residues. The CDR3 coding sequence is TGTGCCACCAGTGATGGGGACAGGGTAGGTCGTAACTATGGCTACACCTTC. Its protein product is CATSDGDRVGRNYGYTF.

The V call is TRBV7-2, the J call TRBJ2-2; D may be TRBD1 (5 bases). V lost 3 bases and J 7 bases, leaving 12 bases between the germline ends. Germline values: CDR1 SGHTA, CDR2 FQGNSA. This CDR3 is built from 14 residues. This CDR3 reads CASSLNVDIGELFF. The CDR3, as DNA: TGTGCCAGCAGCTTGAACGTGGACATCGGGGAGCTGTTTTTT.

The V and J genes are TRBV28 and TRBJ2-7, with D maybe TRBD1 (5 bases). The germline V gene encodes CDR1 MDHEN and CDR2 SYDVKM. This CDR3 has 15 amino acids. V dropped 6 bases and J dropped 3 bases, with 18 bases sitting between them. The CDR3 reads CASRAPGIRNYEQYF. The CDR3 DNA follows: TGTGCCAGCAGGGCCCCAGGGATTCGGAACTACGAGCAGTACTTC.

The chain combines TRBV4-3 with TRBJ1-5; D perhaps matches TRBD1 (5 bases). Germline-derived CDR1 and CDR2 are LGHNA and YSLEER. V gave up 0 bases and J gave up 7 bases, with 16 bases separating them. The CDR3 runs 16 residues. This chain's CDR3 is CASSQDVGGTEQPQHF. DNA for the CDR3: TGCGCCAGCAGCCAAGATGTCGGGGGGACGGAACAGCCCCAGCATTTT.

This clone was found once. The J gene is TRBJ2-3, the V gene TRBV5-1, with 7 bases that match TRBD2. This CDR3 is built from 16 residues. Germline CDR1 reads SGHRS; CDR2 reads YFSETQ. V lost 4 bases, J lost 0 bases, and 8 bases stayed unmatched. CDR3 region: CASSRGAGASTDTQYF. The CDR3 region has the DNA TGCGCCAGCAGCCGCGGGGCGGGAGCTAGCACAGATACGCAGTATTTT.

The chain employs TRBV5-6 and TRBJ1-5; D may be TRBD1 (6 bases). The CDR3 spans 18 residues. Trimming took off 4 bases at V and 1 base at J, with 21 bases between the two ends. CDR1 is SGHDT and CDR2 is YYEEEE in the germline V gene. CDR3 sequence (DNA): TGTGCCAGCAGCCAACGAGGGAGGGGGGGCTGGAGCAATCAGCCCCAGCATTTT. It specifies CASSQRGRGGWSNQPQHF.

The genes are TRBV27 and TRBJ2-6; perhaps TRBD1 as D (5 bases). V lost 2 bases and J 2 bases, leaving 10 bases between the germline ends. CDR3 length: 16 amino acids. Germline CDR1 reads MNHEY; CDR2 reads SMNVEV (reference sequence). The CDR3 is CASSLVQGAGANVLTF. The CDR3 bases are TGTGCCAGCAGTTTAGTCCAAGGGGCTGGGGCCAACGTCCTGACTTTC.

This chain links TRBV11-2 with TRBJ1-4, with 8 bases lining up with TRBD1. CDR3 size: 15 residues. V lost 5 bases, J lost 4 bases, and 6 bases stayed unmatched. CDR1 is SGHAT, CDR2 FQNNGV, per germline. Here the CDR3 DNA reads TGTGCCAGCAGCGCTTGGACAGGGATTAATGAAAAACTGTTTTTT. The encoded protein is CASSAWTGINEKLFF.

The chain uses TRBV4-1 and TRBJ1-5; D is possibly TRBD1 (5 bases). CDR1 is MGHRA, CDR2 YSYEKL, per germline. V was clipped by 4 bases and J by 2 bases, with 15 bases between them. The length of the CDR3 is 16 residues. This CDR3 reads CASSLNPGVRNQPQHF. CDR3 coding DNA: TGCGCCAGCAGCCTGAATCCGGGGGTGCGCAATCAGCCCCAGCATTTT.